The present TCR beta chain was sequenced within a study of beta chain features in type 1 diabetes. V shed 5 bases and J 0 bases; nucleotides not matched to a gene: 7. This CDR3 has 17 residues. Germline V gene sequence: CDR1 LGHNA, CDR2 YSLEER. Findings and caveats of the study: Patients with type 1 diabetes showed fewer VDJ junction insertions and more deletions. Since sequencing was performed on cDNA, cells with high TCR expression could be over-represented. People with Type 1 diabetes carried modestly yet significantly shorter TCRB CDR3s in all four CD4+ subsets. Naive, central memory and Treg TCRB repertoires seemed to resemble each other more closely in patients than they did in healthy donors.

In the case of this clone: Antigen: not known.

The sequenced template was cDNA made from the entire isolated RNA. Sequenced by immunoSEQ multiplex PCR; TCRdb stores in-frame clones only, minus some. Of roughly 350,000 clones listed, 8.5% to 10% are singletons. The rearrangement uses TRBV4-3 and TRBJ2-1; 10 positions agree with TRBD2. The sequenced sample consisted of central memory CD4+ T cells from blood. This TCR was recovered from a young man with type 1 diabetes. The CDR3: CASSSGSGRASYNEQFF. The CDR3 DNA follows: TGCGCCAGCAGCTCGGGGAGCGGGAGGGCCTCCTACAATGAGCAGTTCTTC.